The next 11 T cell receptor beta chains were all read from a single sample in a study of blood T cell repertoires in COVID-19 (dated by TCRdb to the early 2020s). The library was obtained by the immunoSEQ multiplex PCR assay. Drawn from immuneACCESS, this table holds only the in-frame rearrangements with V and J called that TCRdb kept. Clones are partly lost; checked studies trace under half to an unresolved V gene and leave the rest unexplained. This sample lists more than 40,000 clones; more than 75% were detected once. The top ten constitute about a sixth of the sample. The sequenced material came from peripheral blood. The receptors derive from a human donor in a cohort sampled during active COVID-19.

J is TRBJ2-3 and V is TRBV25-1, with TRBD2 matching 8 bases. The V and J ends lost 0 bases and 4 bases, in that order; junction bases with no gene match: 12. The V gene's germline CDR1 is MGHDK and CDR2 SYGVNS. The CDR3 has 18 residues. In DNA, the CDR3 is TGTGCCAGCAGTGAATATTGGACGAGCGGGAGTAATCCAGATACGCAGTATTTT. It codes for CASSEYWTSGSNPDTQYF.

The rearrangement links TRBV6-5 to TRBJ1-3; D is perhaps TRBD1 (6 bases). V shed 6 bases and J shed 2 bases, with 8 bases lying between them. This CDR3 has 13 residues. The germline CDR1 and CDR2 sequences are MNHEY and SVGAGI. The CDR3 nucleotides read TGTGCCAGCAGCGCAGGGGCTGGAAACACCATATATTTT. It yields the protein CASSAGAGNTIYF.

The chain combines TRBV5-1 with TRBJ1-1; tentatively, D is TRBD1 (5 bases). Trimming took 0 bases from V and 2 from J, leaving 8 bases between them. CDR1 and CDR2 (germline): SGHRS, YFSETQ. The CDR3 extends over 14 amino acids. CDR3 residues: CASSLVGVNTEAFF. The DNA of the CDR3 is TGCGCCAGCAGCTTGGTAGGGGTTAACACTGAAGCTTTCTTT.

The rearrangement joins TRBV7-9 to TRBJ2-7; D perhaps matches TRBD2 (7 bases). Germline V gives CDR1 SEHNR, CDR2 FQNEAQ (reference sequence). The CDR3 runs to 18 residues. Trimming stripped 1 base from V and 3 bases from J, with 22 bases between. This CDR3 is CASSLGQGFLAEGYEQYF. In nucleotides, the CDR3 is TGTGCCAGCAGCTTAGGGCAGGGGTTTCTAGCGGAGGGCTACGAGCAGTACTTC.

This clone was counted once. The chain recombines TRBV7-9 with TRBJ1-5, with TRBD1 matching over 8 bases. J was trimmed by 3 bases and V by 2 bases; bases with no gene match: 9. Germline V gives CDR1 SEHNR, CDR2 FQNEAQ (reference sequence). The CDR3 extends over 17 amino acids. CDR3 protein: CASSLTGTGGFNQPQHF. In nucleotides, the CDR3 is TGTGCCAGCAGCTTAACCGGGACAGGTGGTTTCAATCAGCCCCAGCATTTT. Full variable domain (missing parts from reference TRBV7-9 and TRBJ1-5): DTGVSQNPRHKITKRGQNVTFRCDPISEHNRLYWYRQTLGQGPEFLTYFQNEAQLEKSRLLSDRFSAERPKGSFSTLEIQRTEQGDSAMYLCASSLTGTGGFNQPQHFGDGTRLSIL.

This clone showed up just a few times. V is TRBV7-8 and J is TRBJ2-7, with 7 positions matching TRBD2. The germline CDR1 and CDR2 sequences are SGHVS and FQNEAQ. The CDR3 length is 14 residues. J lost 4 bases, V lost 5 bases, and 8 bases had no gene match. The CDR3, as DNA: TGTGCCAGCAGCCCGGTGGGGGGGAAGTACGAGCAGTACTTC. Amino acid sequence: CASSPVGGKYEQYF.

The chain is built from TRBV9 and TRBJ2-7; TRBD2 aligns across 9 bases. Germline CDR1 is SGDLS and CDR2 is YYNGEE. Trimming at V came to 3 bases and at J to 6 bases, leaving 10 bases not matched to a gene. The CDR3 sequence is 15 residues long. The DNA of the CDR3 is TGTGCCAGCAGCGCGGGCGGGAGGGCCGATCTCGAGCAGTACTTC. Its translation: CASSAGGRADLEQYF. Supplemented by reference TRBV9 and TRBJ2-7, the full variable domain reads DSGVTQTPKHLITATGQRVTLRCSPRSGDLSVYWYQQSLDQGLQFLIQYYNGEERAKGNILERFSAQQFPDLHSELNLSSLELGDSALYFCASSAGGRADLEQYFGPGTRLTVT.

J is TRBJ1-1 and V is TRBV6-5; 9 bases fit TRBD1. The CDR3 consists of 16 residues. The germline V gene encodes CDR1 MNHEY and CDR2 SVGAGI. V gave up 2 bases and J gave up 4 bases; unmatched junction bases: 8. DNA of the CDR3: TGTGCCAGCAGTTACGGGATCGGACAGGGGCTCACTGAAGCTTTCTTT. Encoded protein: CASSYGIGQGLTEAFF.

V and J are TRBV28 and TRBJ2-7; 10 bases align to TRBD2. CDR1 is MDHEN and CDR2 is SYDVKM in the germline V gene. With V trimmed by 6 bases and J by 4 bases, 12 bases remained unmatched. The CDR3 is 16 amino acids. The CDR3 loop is CASSSPGAGGLYEQYF. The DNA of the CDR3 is TGTGCCAGCAGCTCCCCAGGAGCGGGAGGGCTTTACGAGCAGTACTTC.

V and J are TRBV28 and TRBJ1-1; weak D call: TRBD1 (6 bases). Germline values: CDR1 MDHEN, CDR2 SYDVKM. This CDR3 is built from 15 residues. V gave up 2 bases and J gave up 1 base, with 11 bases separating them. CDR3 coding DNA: TGTGCCAGCAGTTTAGCGGGGGCGCCGAACACTGAAGCTTTCTTT. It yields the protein CASSLAGAPNTEAFF.

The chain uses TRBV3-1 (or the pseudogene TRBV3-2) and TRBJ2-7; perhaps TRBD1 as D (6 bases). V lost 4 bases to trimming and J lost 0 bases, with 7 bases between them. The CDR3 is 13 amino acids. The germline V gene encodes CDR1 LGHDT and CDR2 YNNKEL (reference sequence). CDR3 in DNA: TGTGCCAGCAGCCTACAGGGCTCCTACGAGCAGTACTTC. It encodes CASSLQGSYEQYF.